The 7 T cell receptor beta chains below all came from one sample that was sequenced in a study of T cells after yellow fever vaccination. TCRdb itself ran the 5' RACE reads through MiXCR, one entry per CDR3 protein. The sample shows a few hundred thousand distinct CDR3 sequences, 7% to 10% of them seen only once. Material: PBMCs, obtained roughly 46 days after the first yellow fever vaccination. These receptors came from a man younger than 30 who received the YFV17D yellow fever vaccine.

At least ten counts were recorded for this clonotype. The chain employs TRBV5-1 and TRBJ2-3; D possibly corresponds to TRBD2 (5 bases). Per germline, CDR1 SGHRS and CDR2 YFSETQ. CDR3 size: 11 residues. Between the trimmed V and J ends, which lost 4 bases and 11 bases, there was a span of 11 bases. CDR3 coding DNA: TGCGCCAGCAGCGCGGACGGACTGCAGTATTTT. This sequence encodes CASSADGLQYF.

This sequence joins TRBV6-1 and TRBJ2-6; possibly TRBD1 for D (5 bases). V was trimmed by 7 bases and J by 0 bases, leaving 16 bases between them. Germline V gene sequence: CDR1 MNHNS, CDR2 SASEGT. The CDR3 sequence is 17 residues long. The CDR3 DNA reads as TGTGCCAGCACGGCGATCAGGGCCCGCTCTGGGGCCAACGTCCTGACTTTC. Translated: CASTAIRARSGANVLTF.

This clonotype was counted a single time. This rearrangement joins TRBV20-1 to TRBJ2-1, with TRBD2 matching over 7 bases. V shed 5 bases and J 5 bases; nucleotides not matched to a gene: 12. Per the germline V gene, CDR1 is DFQATT and CDR2 is SNEGSKA (reference sequence). The CDR3 sequence is 15 residues long. CDR3 amino acids: CSAPDFGGRNNEQFF. The CDR3 nucleotides are TGCAGTGCTCCTGACTTCGGGGGGAGAAACAATGAGCAGTTCTTC.

This clonotype came up a few times. V usage is TRBV4-1 and J usage is TRBJ2-2; the D is unclear. This CDR3 comprises 15 residues. CDR1 and CDR2 from the germline V gene are MGHRA and YSYEKL. The ends were cut back, 2 bases at V and 5 bases at J, with 12 bases in the middle. CDR3 residues: CASSQNPGPTGELFF. CDR3 bases: TGCGCCAGCAGCCAAAATCCAGGTCCTACCGGGGAGCTGTTTTTT.

The sample holds a few counts of this clonotype. This chain uses TRBV10-3 with TRBJ1-5; TRBD1 aligns across 7 bases. This CDR3 is 15 amino acids long. The V and J ends lost 2 bases and 5 bases, in that order; junction bases with no gene match: 6. CDR1 is ENHRY, CDR2 SYGVKD, per germline. The CDR3, as DNA: TGTGCCATCAGTGAGCCAGGACAGGATGATCAGCCCCAGCATTTT. Translated: CAISEPGQDDQPQHF.

This clonotype was recorded many times. V gene TRBV3-1 combines with J gene TRBJ1-1, with 7 bases lining up with TRBD1. This CDR3 is built from 15 residues. The V and J ends lost 1 base and 6 bases, in that order; junction bases with no gene match: 8. The V gene's germline CDR1 is LGHDT and CDR2 YNNKEL (reference sequence). CDR3 protein: CASSQVRQGTPEAFF. CDR3 bases: TGTGCCAGCAGCCAAGTGAGACAGGGTACCCCTGAAGCTTTCTTT.

This clonotype was observed a handful of times. This chain uses TRBV27 with TRBJ1-1; D gene ambiguous. CDR3 length: 13 amino acids. V was clipped by 7 bases and J by 0 bases, with 9 bases between them. The V gene's germline CDR1 is MNHEY and CDR2 SMNVEV (reference sequence). The CDR3 loop is CASTRRVNTEAFF. CDR3 DNA sequence: TGTGCCAGCACCCGGCGGGTGAACACTGAAGCTTTCTTT.